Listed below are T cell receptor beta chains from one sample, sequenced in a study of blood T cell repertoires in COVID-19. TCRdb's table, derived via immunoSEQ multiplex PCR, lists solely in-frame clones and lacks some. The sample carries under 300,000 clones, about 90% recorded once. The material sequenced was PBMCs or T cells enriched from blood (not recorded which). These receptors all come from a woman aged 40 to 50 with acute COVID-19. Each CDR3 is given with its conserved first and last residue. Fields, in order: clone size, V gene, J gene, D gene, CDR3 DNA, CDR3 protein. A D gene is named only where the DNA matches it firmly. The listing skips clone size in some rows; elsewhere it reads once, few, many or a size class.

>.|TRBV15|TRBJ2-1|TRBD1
TGTGCCACCAGCCGACAGGGAATCGGCAATGAGCAGTTCTTC
CATSRQGIGNEQFF
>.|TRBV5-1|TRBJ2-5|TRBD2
TGCGCCAGCAGCTTGGCTCTAGCGGGAGTGGAGACCCAGTACTTC
CASSLALAGVETQYF
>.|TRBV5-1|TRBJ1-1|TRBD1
TGCGCCAGCAGGGACAGGGGTTTCAACACTGAAGCTTTCTTT
CASRDRGFNTEAFF
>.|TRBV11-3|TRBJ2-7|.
TGTGCCAGCAGCTATGTGGACAGTACCTACGAGCAGTACTTC
CASSYVDSTYEQYF
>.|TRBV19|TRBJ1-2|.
TGTGCCAGTAGTCCGAGACAGGCTAACTATGGCTACACCTTC
CASSPRQANYGYTF
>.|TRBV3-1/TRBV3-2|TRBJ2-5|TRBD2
TGTGCCAGCAGCCGACTAGCGGGCCAAGAGACCCAGTACTTC
CASSRLAGQETQYF
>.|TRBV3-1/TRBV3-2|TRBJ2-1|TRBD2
TGTGCCAGCAGCCAAGGGACCAAAGCGGGATACAATGAGCAGTTCTTC
CASSQGTKAGYNEQFF
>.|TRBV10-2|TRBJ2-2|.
TGCGCCAGCAGGGGCGGGGTGCACACCGGGGAGCTGTTTTTT
CASRGGVHTGELFF
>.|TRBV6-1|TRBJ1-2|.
TGTGCCAGCAGTGAACTCGTCGGCAGGGTGGGAGGCTACACCTTC
CASSELVGRVGGYTF
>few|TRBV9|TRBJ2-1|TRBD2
TGTGCCAGCAGCGTAGGTCATAGCGGGAGGCCTCCTAATGAGCAGTTCTTC
CASSVGHSGRPPNEQFF
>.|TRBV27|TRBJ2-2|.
TGTGCCAGCAGTTTATCCTACAGGGTGAACGGGGAGCTGTTTTTT
CASSLSYRVNGELFF
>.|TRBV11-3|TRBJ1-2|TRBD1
TGTGCCAGCAGCGTCGCACAGGGGGGGAACTATGGCTACACCTTC
CASSVAQGGNYGYTF
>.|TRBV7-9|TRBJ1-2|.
TGTGCCAGCGACCAGATCCGTTCTTCGGGGATTACGTACTATGGCTACACCTTC
CASDQIRSSGITYYGYTF
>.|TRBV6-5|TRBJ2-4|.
TGTGCCAGCAGTGACTCCCAAGCATACATTCAGTACTTC
CASSDSQAYIQYF
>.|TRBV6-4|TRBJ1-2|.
TGTGCCAGCAGTGACGGCCAGGACTATGGCTACACCTTC
CASSDGQDYGYTF